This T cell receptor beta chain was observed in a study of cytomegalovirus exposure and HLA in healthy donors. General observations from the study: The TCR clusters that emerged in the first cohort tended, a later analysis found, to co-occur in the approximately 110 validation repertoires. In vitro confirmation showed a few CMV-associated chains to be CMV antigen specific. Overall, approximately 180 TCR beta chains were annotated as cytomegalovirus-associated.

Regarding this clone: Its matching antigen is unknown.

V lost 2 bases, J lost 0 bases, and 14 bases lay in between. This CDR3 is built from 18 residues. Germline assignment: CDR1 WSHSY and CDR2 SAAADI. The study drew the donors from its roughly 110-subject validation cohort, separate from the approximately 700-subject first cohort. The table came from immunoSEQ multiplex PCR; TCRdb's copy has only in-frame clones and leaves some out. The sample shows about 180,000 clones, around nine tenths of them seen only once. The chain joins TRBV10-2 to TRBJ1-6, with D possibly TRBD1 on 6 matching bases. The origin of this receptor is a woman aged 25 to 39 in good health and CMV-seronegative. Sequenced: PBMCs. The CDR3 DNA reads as TGCGCCAGCAGTGAGACGGGACAACCGAGCTCCTATAATTCACCCCTCCACTTT. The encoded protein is CASSETGQPSSYNSPLHF.